This TCR beta chain was found in a study of technical replicates of blood from a few donors. With 5 bases clipped from V and 0 bases from J, the junction kept 4 bases outside the gene matches. This CDR3 has 15 amino acids. Germline lookup yields CDR1 SGHKS and CDR2 YYEKEE (reference sequence). Generated by immunoSEQ multiplex PCR, the TCRdb table keeps only in-frame clones and is missing some. The sample lists roughly 57,000 clones, about 95% seen once, with 3% to 3.5% in the top ten. Sequencing input: PBMCs. The V and J genes are TRBV5-5 and TRBJ2-3, with 9 positions matching TRBD1. The source of this sequence is a human donor in good health. Some clones in this sample may be carry-over from other donors' samples. The CDR3, as DNA: TGTGCCAGCAGAGTCGGGACAGGGAGCACAGATACGCAGTATTTT. This translates into CASRVGTGSTDTQYF.